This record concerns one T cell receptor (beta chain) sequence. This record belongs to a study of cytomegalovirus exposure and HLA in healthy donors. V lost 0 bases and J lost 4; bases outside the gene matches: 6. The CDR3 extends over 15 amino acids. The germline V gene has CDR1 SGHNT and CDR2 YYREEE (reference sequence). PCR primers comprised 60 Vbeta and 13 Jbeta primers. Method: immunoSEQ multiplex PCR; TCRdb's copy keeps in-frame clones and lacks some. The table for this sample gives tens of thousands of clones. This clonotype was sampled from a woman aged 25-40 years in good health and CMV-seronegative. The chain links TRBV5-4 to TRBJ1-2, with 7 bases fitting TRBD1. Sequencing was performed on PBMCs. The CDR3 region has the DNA TGTGCCAGCAGCTTGGCCGGGGCAGGGGGCTATGGCTACACCTTC. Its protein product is CASSLAGAGGYGYTF.